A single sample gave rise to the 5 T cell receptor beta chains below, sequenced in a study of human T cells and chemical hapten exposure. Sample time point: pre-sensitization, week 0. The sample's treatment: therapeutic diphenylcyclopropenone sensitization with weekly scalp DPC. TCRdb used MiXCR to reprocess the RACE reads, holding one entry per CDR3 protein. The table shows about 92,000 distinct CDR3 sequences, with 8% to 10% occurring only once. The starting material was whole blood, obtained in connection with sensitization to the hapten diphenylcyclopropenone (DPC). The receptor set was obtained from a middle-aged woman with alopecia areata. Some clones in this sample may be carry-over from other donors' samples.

The DNA of the CDR3 is TGTGCCAGCACCACTAGGGGTAGGACCCAGTACTTC. Protein product: CASTTRGRTQYF. This rearrangement joins TRBV12-3 or TRBV12-4 to TRBJ2-5; either TRBD1 or TRBD2 may supply D (5 bases each). V was pared by 7 bases and J by 7 bases, with 13 bases between. This CDR3 region has 12 residues.

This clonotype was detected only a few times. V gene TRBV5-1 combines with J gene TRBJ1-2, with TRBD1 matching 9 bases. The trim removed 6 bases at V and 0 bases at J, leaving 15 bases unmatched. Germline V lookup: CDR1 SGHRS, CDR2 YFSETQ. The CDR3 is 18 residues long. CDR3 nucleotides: TGCGCCAGCACTCCGGGAACCGGGACAGGGAGAACTAACTATGGCTACACCTTC. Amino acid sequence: CASTPGTGTGRTNYGYTF.

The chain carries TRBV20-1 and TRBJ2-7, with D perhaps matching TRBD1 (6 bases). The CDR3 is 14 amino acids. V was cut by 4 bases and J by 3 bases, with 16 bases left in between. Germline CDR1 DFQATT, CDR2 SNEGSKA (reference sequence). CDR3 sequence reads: CSANPAGTHYEQYF. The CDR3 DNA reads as TGCAGTGCTAATCCAGCCGGGACACACTACGAGCAGTACTTC.

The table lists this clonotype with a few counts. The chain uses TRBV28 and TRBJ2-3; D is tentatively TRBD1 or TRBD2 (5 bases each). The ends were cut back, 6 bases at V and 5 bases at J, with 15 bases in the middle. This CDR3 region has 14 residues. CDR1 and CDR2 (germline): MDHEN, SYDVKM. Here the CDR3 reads CASSRDEWGDTQYF. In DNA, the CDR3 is TGTGCCAGCAGCCGGGACGAATGGGGAGATACGCAGTATTTT.

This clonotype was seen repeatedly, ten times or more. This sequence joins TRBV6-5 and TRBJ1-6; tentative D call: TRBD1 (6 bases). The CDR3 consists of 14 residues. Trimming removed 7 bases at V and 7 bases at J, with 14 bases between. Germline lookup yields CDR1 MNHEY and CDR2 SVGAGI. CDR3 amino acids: CASTGQRPNSPLHF. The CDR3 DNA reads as TGTGCCAGCACCGGACAGCGTCCAAATTCACCCCTCCACTTT.